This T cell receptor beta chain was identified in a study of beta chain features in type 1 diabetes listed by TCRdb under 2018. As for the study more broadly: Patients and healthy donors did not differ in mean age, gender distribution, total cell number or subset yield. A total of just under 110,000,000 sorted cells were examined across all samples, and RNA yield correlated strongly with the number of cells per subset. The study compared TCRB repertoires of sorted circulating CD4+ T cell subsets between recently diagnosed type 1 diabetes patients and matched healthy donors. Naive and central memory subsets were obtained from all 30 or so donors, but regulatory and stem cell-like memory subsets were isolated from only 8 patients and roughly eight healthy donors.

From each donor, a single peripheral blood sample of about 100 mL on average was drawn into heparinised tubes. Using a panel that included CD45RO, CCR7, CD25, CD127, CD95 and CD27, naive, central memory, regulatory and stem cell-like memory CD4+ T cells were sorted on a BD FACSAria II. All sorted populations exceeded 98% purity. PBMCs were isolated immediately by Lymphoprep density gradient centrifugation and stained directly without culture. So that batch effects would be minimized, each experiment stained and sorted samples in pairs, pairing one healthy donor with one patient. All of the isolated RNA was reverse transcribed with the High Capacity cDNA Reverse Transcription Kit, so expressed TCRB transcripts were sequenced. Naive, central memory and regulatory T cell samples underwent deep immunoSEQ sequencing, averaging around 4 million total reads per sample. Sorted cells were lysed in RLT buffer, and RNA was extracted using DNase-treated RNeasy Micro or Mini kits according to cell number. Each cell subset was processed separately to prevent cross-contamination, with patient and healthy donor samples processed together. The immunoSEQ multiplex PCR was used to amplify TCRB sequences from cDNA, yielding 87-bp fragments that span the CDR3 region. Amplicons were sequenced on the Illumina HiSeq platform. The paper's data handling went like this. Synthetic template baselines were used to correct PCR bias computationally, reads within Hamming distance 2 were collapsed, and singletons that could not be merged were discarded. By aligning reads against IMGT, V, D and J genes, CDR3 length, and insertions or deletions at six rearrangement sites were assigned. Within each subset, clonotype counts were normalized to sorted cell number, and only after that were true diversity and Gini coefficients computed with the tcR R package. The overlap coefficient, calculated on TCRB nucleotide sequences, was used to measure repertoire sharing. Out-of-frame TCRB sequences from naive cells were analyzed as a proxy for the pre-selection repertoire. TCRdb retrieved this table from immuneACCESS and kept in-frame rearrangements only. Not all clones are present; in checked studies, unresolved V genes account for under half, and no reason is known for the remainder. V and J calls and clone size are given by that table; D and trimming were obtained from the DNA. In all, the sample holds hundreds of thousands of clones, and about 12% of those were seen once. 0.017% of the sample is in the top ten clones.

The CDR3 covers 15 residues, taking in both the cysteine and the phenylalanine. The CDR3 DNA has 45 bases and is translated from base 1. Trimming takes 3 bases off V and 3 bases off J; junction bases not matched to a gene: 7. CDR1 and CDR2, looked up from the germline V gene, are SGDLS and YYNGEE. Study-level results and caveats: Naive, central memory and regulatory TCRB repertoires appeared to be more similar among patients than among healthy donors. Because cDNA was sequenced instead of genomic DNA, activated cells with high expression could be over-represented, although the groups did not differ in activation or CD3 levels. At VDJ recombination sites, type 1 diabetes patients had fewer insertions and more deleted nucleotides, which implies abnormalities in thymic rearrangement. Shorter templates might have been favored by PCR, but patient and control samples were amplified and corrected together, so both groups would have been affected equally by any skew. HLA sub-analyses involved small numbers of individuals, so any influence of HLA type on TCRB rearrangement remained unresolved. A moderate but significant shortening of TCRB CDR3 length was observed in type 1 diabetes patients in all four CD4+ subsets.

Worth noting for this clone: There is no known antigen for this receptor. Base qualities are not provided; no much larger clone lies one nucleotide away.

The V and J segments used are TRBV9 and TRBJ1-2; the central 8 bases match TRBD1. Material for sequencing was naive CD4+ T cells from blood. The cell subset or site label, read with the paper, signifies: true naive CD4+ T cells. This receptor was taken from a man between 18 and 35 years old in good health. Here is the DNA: TGTGCCAGCAGCGAATCGGGACAGGATTACTATGGCTACACCTTC. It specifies CASSESGQDYYGYTF.